This TCR beta chain was captured in a study of ipilimumab plus nivolumab after autologous stem cell transplantation. V was clipped by 2 bases and J by 10 bases, with 6 bases between them. Germline-derived CDR1 and CDR2 are SGHAT and FQNNGV. The CDR3 extends over 11 amino acids. Libraries were prepared by immunoSEQ multiplex PCR; TCRdb keeps only in-frame clonotypes and omits some of them. The table has about 40,000 clones, almost 95% seen once; the top ten hold roughly 0.9%. The rearrangement links TRBV11-2 to TRBJ2-1; unclear D gene. The sample consisted of PBMCs, taken in a trial of ipilimumab plus nivolumab as post-transplant consolidation. The origin of this receptor is a male donor with multiple myeloma. CDR3 sequence (DNA): TGTGCCAGCAGCTTATGGCAGGAGCAGTTCTTC. This gives the protein CASSLWQEQFF. Full variable domain (rest looked up from reference TRBV11-2 and TRBJ2-1): EAGVAQSPRYKIIEKRQSVAFWCNPISGHATLYWYQQILGQGPKLLIQFQNNGVVDDSQLPKDRFSAERLKGVDSTLKIQPAKLEDSAVYLCASSLWQEQFFGPGTRLTVL.